Shown below are 17 T cell receptor beta chains from a single sample sequenced in a study of blood T cell repertoires in COVID-19. TCRdb's table, derived via immunoSEQ multiplex PCR, lists solely in-frame clones and lacks some. The sample consists of 50,000 to 65,000 clones, around 82% of them appearing once. Sequenced: peripheral blood. Receptors originate from a man in his fifties or sixties with COVID-19, enrolled during active disease.

V is TRBV30 and J is TRBJ1-1, with D unresolved. Looked up from germline, CDR1 is GTSNPN and CDR2 is SVGIG (reference sequence). Trimming removed 0 bases from V and 6 bases from J, with 14 bases in between. The CDR3 is 14 residues long. CDR3 DNA: TGTGCCTGGAGTGTACTAACGGGTTCGGCTGAAGCTTTCTTT. Residues: CAWSVLTGSAEAFF.

A word on this clone: Other DNA sequences from this sample encode an identical CDR3 as well. The chain is built from TRBV2 and TRBJ1-5; TRBD1 matches at 7 bases. Trimming took 6 bases from V and 5 from J; bases not matched to a gene: 4. The CDR3 has 13 residues. Looked up from germline, CDR1 is SNHLY and CDR2 is FYNNEI. CDR3 loop: CASSFTGDQPQHF. The CDR3 bases are TGTGCCAGCAGCTTTACAGGGGATCAGCCCCAGCATTTT.

V usage is TRBV5-1 and J usage is TRBJ2-2; D perhaps matches TRBD1 (6 bases). With 5 bases removed from V and 0 bases from J, the gap between germline ends came to 11 bases. Germline values: CDR1 SGHRS, CDR2 YFSETQ. The CDR3 is 15 amino acids. CDR3 loop: CASREGGPNTGELFF. DNA of the CDR3: TGCGCCAGCAGGGAAGGGGGACCGAACACCGGGGAGCTGTTTTTT.

The chain joins TRBV9 to TRBJ2-2; 12 bases line up with TRBD1. The V segment lost 2 bases and the J segment 5 bases; nucleotides outside the gene matches: 7. CDR3 size: 17 residues. CDR1 and CDR2 from the germline V gene are SGDLS and YYNGEE. The CDR3 sequence: CASSVGGTGGATGELFF. CDR3 coding DNA: TGTGCCAGCAGCGTTGGCGGGACAGGGGGCGCGACCGGGGAGCTGTTTTTT.

This chain joins TRBV6-5 and TRBJ2-7; the D is unclear. The V gene lost 0 bases and the J gene lost 2 bases, with 11 bases spanning the gap. CDR3 size: 15 residues. Germline CDR1 MNHEY, CDR2 SVGAGI. The CDR3 DNA sequence: TGTGCCAGCAGTTACTCGAGAGGCCCCCCCTACGAGCAGTACTTC. Translation: CASSYSRGPPYEQYF.

The rearrangement uses TRBV7-3 and TRBJ2-3, with D possibly being TRBD2 (6 bases). The CDR3 contains 15 residues. Germline loops: CDR1 SGHTA, CDR2 FQGTGA. With 4 bases removed from V and 4 bases from J, the gap between germline ends came to 15 bases. DNA for the CDR3: TGTGCCAGCAGCTACCAGGGAGGCGAGGCAGATACGCAGTATTTT. Protein sequence: CASSYQGGEADTQYF.

V and J are TRBV5-5 and TRBJ2-1; TRBD2 matches at 7 bases. CDR1 and CDR2 from the germline V gene are SGHKS and YYEKEE (reference sequence). The CDR3 is 15 amino acids. Trimming removed 0 bases from V and 2 bases from J; junction bases left unmatched: 2. The chain's CDR3 is CASSLAAGTYNEQFF. CDR3 in DNA: TGTGCCAGCAGCTTGGCAGCGGGGACCTACAATGAGCAGTTCTTC.

V and J are TRBV3-1 (or the pseudogene TRBV3-2) and TRBJ2-1, with TRBD1 matching 11 bases. CDR1 LGHDT and CDR2 YNNKEL come from the germline V gene (reference sequence). Trimming at V came to 4 bases and at J to 9 bases, leaving 8 bases not matched to a gene. CDR3 length: 15 residues. In DNA, the CDR3 is TGTGCCAGCAGCCTTCGGACAGGGGGCGTGGGTGAGCAGTTCTTC. It translates to CASSLRTGGVGEQFF.

The V and J genes are TRBV24-1 and TRBJ1-5, with D tentatively TRBD1 (5 bases). The CDR3 totals 14 residues. Germline V gene data show CDR1 as KGHDR and CDR2 as SFDVKD. Trimming removed 5 bases at V and 5 bases at J, with 12 bases between. The CDR3 here is CATSGQGFHQPQHF. The CDR3 DNA reads as TGTGCCACCAGTGGCCAGGGTTTCCATCAGCCCCAGCATTTT.

This sequence joins TRBV6-5 and TRBJ2-1; 11 bases match TRBD2. The CDR3 is 15 residues long. The junction had 7 bases not matched to a gene; V was cut back by 6 bases and J by 6 bases. Germline CDR1 reads MNHEY; CDR2 reads SVGAGI. The CDR3 bases are TGTGCCAGCAGAGCCGGGACTAGCGGTTCCAATGAGCAGTTCTTC. Its protein product is CASRAGTSGSNEQFF.

The chain employs TRBV5-1 and TRBJ1-3, with a tentative D call TRBD1 (6 bases). The CDR3 has 15 amino acids. Germline lookup yields CDR1 SGHRS and CDR2 YFSETQ. Trimming left V 2 bases short and J 0 bases short, with 9 bases between. DNA of the CDR3: TGCGCCAGCAGCTTACAGGGTAACTCTGGAAACACCATATATTTT. This sequence encodes CASSLQGNSGNTIYF.

This clone occurred a few times. The chain uses TRBV5-1 and TRBJ2-5, with TRBD2 matching 8 bases. This CDR3 is built from 16 residues. With V trimmed by 3 bases and J by 0 bases, 7 bases remained unmatched. Germline assignment: CDR1 SGHRS and CDR2 YFSETQ. CDR3 in amino acids: CASSSTTSVNQETQYF. CDR3 in DNA: TGCGCCAGCAGCTCTACGACTAGCGTAAACCAAGAGACCCAGTACTTC.

The V gene is TRBV29-1, the J gene TRBJ2-5; TRBD1 matches at 8 bases. Germline trimming cut 7 bases from V and 4 bases from J; bases unmatched to any gene: 8. Looked up from germline, CDR1 is SQVTM and CDR2 is ANQGSEA. This CDR3 contains 13 residues. CDR3 in amino acids: CSAADRAGETQYF. In DNA form, the CDR3 reads TGCAGCGCTGCGGACAGGGCCGGAGAGACCCAGTACTTC.

The chain carries TRBV25-1 and TRBJ2-7; D remains ambiguous. Germline assignment: CDR1 MGHDK and CDR2 SYGVNS. Trimming removed 6 bases from V and 4 bases from J, with 7 bases in between. The CDR3 is made up of 11 amino acids. CDR3 sequence (DNA): TGTGCCAGCAGCGCAGTATACGAGCAGTACTTC. This codes for CASSAVYEQYF.

This clone appeared a single time. The chain couples TRBV5-6 to TRBJ2-6; D may be TRBD2 (6 bases). The V gene's germline CDR1 is SGHDT and CDR2 YYEEEE. CDR3 length equals 16 residues. V lost 4 bases, J lost 1 base, and 12 bases lay in between. This CDR3 reads CASSPAGRSGANVLTF. CDR3 sequence (DNA): TGTGCCAGCAGCCCGGCTGGGAGGTCTGGGGCCAACGTCCTGACTTTC.

V gene TRBV6-5 combines with J gene TRBJ1-1; possibly TRBD1 for D (6 bases). The CDR3 consists of 14 residues. Trimming stripped 9 bases from V and 1 base from J, with 15 bases between. Germline CDR1 MNHEY, CDR2 SVGAGI. CDR3 residues: CASLRGTGNTEAFF. The CDR3 region has the DNA TGTGCCAGTCTAAGGGGGACGGGGAACACTGAAGCTTTCTTT.

The chain employs TRBV20-1 and TRBJ2-5, with D uncertain. Trimming shortened V by 7 bases and J by 5 bases, and 8 bases separated the two germline ends. Germline V gene sequence: CDR1 DFQATT, CDR2 SNEGSKA (reference sequence). The CDR3 runs to 10 residues. This chain's CDR3 is CSEFRETQYF. In nucleotides, the CDR3 is TGCAGTGAGTTCCGGGAGACCCAGTACTTC.